The sequence of this T cell receptor beta chain was determined in a study of neurological immune-mediated disorders. The CDR3 sequence is 13 residues long. Trimming removed 4 bases at V and 2 bases at J, with 11 bases between. The germline V gene encodes CDR1 SQVTM and CDR2 ANQGSEA. This clonotype has at least ten counts. A 10-nucleotide random UMI tagged transcripts in template-switch 5'RACE cDNA synthesis. TCRdb passed the 5' RACE reads through MiXCR, listing each CDR3 protein once. The table lists around 70,000 distinct CDR3 sequences, less than 5.5% of them singletons, with approximately 7.4% in the top ten.

This receptor was obtained from a man aged 18 to 30 with multiple sclerosis. The sequencing sample was made of PBMCs. The J gene is TRBJ1-2, the V gene TRBV29-1; weak D call: TRBD1 (5 bases). The CDR3 here is CSVVPQGNYGYTF. The CDR3 DNA reads TGCAGCGTTGTTCCGCAGGGAAACTATGGCTACACCTTC.